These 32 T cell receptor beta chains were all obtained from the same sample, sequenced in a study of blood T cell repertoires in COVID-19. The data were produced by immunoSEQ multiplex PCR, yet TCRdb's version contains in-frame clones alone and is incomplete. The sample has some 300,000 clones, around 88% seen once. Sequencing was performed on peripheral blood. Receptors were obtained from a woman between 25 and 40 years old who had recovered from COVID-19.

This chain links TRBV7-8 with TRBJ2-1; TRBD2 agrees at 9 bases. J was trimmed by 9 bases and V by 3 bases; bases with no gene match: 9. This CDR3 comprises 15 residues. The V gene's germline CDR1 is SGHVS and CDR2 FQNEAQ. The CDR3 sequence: CASSFAAGGLGEQFF. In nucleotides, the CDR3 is TGTGCCAGCAGCTTCGCCGCGGGGGGGCTCGGTGAGCAGTTCTTC. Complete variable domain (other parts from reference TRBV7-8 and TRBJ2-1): GAGVSQSPRYKVAKRGQDVALRCDPISGHVSLFWYQQALGQGPEFLTYFQNEAQLDKSGLPSDRFFAERPEGSVSTLKIQRTQQEDSAVYLCASSFAAGGLGEQFFGPGTRLTVL.

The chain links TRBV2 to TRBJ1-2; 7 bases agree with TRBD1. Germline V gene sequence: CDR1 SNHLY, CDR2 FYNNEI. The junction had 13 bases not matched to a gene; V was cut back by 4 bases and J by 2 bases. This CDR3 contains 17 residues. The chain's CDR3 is CASSGRGRGEVNYGYTF. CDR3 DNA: TGTGCCAGCAGTGGAAGGGGGCGCGGGGAGGTGAACTATGGCTACACCTTC.

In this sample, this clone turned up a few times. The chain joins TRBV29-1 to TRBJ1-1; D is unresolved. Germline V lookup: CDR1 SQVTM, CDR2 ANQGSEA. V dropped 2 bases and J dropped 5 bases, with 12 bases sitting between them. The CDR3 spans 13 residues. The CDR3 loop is CSVESWEGTEAFF. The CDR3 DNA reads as TGCAGCGTTGAAAGCTGGGAGGGAACTGAAGCTTTCTTT.

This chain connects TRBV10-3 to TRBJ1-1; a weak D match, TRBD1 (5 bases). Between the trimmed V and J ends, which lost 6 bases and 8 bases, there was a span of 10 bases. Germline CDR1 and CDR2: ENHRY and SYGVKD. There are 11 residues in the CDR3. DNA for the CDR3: TGTGCCATCAGCTCGACAGAGGAAGCTTTCTTT. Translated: CAISSTEEAFF.

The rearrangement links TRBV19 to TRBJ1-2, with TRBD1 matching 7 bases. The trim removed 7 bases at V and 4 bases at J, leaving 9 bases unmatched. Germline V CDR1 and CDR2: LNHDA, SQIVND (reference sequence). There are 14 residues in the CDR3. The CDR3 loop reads CASNTRDRLYGYTF. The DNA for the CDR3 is TGTGCCAGTAATACCCGGGACAGACTCTATGGCTACACCTTC.

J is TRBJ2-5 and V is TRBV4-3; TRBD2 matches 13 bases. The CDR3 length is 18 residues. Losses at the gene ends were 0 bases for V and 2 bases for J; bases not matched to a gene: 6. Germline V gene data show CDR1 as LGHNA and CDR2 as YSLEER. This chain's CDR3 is CASSQEWRLAGGQETQYF. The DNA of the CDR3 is TGCGCCAGCAGCCAAGAATGGAGACTAGCGGGGGGACAAGAGACCCAGTACTTC.

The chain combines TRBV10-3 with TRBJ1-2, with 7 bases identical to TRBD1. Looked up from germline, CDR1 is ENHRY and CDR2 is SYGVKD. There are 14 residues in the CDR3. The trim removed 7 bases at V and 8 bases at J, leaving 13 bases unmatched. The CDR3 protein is CAINKGASVEGYTF. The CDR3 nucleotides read TGTGCCATCAATAAGGGGGCAAGCGTGGAGGGCTACACCTTC.

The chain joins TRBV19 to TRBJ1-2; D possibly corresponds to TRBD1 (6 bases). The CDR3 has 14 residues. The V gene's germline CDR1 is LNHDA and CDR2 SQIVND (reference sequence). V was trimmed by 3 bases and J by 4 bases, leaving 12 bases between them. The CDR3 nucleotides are TGTGCCAGTAGTATGGGGGCAGCCAGCTATGGCTACACCTTC. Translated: CASSMGAASYGYTF.

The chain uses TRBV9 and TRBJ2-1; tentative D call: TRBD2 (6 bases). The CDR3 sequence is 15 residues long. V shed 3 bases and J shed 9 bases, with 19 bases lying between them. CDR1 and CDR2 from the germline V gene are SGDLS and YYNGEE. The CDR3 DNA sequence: TGTGCCAGCAGCGCCTCACCAGCCGGGGGAGGTGAGCAGTTCTTC. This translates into CASSASPAGGGEQFF.

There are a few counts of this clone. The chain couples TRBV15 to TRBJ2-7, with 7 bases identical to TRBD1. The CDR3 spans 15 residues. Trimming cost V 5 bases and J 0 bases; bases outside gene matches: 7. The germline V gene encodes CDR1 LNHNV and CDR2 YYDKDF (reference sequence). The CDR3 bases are TGTGCCACCAGCCGAAAGACAGGGAGCTCCTACGAGCAGTACTTC. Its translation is CATSRKTGSSYEQYF.

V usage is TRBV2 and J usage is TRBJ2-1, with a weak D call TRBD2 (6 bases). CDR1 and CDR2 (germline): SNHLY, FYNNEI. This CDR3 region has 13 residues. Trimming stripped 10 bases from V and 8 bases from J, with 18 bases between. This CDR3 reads CATGDFGIDEQFF. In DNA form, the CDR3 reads TGTGCCACCGGGGACTTTGGGATCGATGAGCAGTTCTTC.

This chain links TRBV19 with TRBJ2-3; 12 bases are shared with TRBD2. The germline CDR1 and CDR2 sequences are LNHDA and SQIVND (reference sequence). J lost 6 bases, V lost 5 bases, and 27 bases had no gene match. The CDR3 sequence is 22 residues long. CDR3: CASSPGLGVTSGGSFLRDTQYF. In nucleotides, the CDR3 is TGTGCCAGTAGTCCCGGTCTTGGGGTCACTAGCGGGGGGTCCTTTTTAAGGGATACGCAGTATTTT.

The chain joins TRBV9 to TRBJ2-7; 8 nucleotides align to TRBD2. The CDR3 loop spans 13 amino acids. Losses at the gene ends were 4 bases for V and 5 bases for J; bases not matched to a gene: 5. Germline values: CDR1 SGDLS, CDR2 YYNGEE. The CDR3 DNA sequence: TGTGCCAGCAGCCTAGGACTAGCCCACGAGCAGTACTTC. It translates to CASSLGLAHEQYF. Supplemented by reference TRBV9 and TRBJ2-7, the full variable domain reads DSGVTQTPKHLITATGQRVTLRCSPRSGDLSVYWYQQSLDQGLQFLIQYYNGEERAKGNILERFSAQQFPDLHSELNLSSLELGDSALYFCASSLGLAHEQYFGPGTRLTVT.

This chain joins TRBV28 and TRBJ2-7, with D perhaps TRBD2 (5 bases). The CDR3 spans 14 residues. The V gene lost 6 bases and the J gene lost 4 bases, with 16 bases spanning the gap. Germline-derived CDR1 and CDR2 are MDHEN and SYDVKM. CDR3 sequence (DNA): TGTGCCAGCAGCCTCCATGTCAGAGGGTACGAGCAGTACTTC. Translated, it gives CASSLHVRGYEQYF.

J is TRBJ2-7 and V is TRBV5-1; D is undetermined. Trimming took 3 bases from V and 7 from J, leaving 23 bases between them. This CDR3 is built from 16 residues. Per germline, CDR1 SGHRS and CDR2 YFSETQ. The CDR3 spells CASSSRRVSPSAEQYF. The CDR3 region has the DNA TGCGCCAGCAGCTCACGCCGGGTCTCCCCGTCGGCTGAGCAGTACTTC.

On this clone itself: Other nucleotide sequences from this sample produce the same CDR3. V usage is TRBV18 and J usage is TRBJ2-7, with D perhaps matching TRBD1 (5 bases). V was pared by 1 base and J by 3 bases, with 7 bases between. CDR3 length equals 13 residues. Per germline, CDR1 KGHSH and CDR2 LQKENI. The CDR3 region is CASSPRQSYEQYF. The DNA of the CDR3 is TGTGCCAGCTCACCACGACAGAGCTACGAGCAGTACTTC.

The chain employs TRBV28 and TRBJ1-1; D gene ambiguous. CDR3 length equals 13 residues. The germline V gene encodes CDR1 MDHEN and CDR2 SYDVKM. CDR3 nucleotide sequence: TGTGCAACAAGTTTACACTCTGGAGATGAAGCTTTCTTT. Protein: CATSLHSGDEAFF.

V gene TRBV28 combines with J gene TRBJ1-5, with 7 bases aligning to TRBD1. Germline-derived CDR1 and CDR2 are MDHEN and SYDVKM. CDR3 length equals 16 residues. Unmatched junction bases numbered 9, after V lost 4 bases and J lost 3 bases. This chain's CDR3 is CASSSGTEHINQPQHF. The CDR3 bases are TGTGCCAGCAGTTCCGGGACAGAACATATCAATCAGCCCCAGCATTTT.

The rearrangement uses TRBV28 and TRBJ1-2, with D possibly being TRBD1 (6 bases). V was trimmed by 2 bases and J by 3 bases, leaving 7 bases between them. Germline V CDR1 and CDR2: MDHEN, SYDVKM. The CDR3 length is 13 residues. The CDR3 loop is CASSLGGHYGYTF. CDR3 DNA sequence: TGTGCCAGCAGTTTAGGGGGCCACTATGGCTACACCTTC.

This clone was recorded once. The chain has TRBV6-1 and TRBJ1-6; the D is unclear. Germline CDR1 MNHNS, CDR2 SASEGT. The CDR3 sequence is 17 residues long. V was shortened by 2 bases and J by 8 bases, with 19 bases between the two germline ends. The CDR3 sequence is CASSERAGGEEDSPLHF. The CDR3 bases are TGTGCCAGCAGTGAAAGGGCGGGCGGGGAGGAAGATTCACCCCTCCACTTT.

Here the CDR3 reads CASRTGRDSEAFF. The DNA for the CDR3 is TGTGCCAGCAGGACTGGACGGGACAGTGAAGCTTTCTTT. V and J are TRBV6-5 and TRBJ1-1; 7 positions match TRBD1. Germline V lookup: CDR1 MNHEY, CDR2 SVGAGI. The V gene end was trimmed by 6 bases and the J gene end by 7 bases; junction bases not matched to a gene: 8. The CDR3 extends over 13 amino acids.

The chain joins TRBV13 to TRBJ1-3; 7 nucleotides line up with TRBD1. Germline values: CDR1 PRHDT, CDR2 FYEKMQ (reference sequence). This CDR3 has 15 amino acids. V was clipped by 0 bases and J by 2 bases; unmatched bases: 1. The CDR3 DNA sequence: TGTGCCAGCAGCTTAGGCGACAGGGCTGGAAACACCATATATTTT. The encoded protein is CASSLGDRAGNTIYF.

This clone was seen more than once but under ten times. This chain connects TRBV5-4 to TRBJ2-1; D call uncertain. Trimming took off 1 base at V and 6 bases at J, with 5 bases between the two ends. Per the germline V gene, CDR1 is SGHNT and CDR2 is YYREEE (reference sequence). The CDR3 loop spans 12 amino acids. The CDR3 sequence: CASSLTVNEQFF. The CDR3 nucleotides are TGTGCCAGCAGCTTGACAGTCAATGAGCAGTTCTTC.

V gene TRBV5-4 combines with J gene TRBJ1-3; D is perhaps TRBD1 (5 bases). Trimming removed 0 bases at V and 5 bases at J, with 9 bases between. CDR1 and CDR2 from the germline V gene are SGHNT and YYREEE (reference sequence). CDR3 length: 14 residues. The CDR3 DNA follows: TGTGCCAGCAGCTTGGCCGGGGGACGAAACACCATATATTTT. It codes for CASSLAGGRNTIYF.

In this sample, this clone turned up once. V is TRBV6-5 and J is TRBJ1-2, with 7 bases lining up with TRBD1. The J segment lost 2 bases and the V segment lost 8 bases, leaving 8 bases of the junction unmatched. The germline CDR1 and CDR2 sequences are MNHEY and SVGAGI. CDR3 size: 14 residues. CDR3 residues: CASVRDRLNYGYTF. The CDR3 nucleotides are TGTGCCAGCGTACGGGACAGATTAAACTATGGCTACACCTTC.

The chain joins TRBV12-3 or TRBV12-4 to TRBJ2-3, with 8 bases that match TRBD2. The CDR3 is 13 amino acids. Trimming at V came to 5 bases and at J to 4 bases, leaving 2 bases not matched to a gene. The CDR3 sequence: CASSRGGADTQYF. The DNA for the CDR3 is TGTGCCAGCAGTCGGGGGGGGGCAGATACGCAGTATTTT.

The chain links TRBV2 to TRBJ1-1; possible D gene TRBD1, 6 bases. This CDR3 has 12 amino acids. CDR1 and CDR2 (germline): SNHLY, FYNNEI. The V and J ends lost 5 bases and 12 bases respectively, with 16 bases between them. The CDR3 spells CASSTPGTTTFF. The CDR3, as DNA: TGTGCCAGCAGTACCCCCGGGACAACGACTTTCTTT.

CDR3 protein: CASRTGVQGYTF. The DNA for the CDR3 is TGTGCCAGCAGGACCGGGGTCCAGGGCTACACCTTC. This chain joins TRBV28 and TRBJ1-2, with D unclear. Trimming took 6 bases from V and 8 from J, leaving 13 bases between them. This CDR3 is 12 amino acids long. Germline CDR1 MDHEN, CDR2 SYDVKM.

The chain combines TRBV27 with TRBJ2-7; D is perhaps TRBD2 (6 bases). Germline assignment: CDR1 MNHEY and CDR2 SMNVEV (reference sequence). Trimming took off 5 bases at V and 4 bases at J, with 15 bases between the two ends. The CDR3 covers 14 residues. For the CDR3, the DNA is TGTGCCAGCAGTCCTAGTGGGGGAGGTTACGAGCAGTACTTC. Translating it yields CASSPSGGGYEQYF.

The CDR3 DNA reads as TGTGCCAGCAGCGGACAGGGGATAAGGGAGCTGTTTTTT. Residues: CASSGQGIRELFF. The V call is TRBV7-8, the J call TRBJ2-2; 9 bases align to TRBD1. With 5 bases clipped from V and 9 bases from J, the junction kept 4 bases outside the gene matches. CDR3 length: 13 amino acids. In germline, CDR1 is SGHVS, CDR2 FQNEAQ. Based on the CDR3 plus reference TRBV7-8 and TRBJ2-2, the full variable domain is GAGVSQSPRYKVAKRGQDVALRCDPISGHVSLFWYQQALGQGPEFLTYFQNEAQLDKSGLPSDRFFAERPEGSVSTLKIQRTQQEDSAVYLCASSGQGIRELFFGEGSRLTVL.

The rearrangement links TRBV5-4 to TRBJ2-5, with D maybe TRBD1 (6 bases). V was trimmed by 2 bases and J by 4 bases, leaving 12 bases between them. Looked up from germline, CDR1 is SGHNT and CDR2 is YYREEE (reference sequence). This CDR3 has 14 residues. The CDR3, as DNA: TGTGCCAGCAGCTTTGGCACAGGGCTAGAGACCCAGTACTTC. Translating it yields CASSFGTGLETQYF.

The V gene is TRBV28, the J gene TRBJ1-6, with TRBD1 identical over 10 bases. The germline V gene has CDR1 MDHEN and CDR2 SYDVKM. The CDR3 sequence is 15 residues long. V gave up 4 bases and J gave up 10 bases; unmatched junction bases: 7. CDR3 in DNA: TGTGCCAGCAGTTCGACAGGACAGGGGGACTCACCCCTCCACTTT. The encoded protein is CASSSTGQGDSPLHF.